These 9 T cell receptor beta chains came from one sample sequenced in a study of T cell repertoires in cytomegalovirus infection. TCRdb ran MiXCR on the reads and lists one entry per CDR3 protein. The data hold 65,000 to 85,000 distinct CDR3 sequences, with around 30% observed a single time. These receptors have no known antigen. The sequenced sample was CD8+ T cells from cultured PBMCs, obtained from culture after CMV antigen stimulation. Receptor source: a human donor in good health (CMV status not recorded). Some clones in this sample may be carry-over from other donors' samples.

The chain has TRBV28 and TRBJ2-3; 12 bases fit TRBD2. This CDR3 contains 21 residues. V lost 4 bases, J lost 0 bases, and 17 bases stayed unmatched. From germline, CDR1 is MDHEN and CDR2 SYDVKM. For the CDR3, the DNA is TGTGCCAGCAGTTCCCCAAAGCTAGCGGGGGGGTCCGTCACTAGCACAGATACGCAGTATTTT. It codes for CASSSPKLAGGSVTSTDTQYF.

In this sample, this clonotype turned up a few times. The rearrangement uses TRBV25-1 and TRBJ2-1; D not resolved. The CDR3 spans 15 residues. V lost 3 bases and J 0 bases, leaving 9 bases between the germline ends. The germline V gene has CDR1 MGHDK and CDR2 SYGVNS. The CDR3 region is CASSEDADSYNEQFF. Written as DNA, the CDR3 is TGTGCCAGCAGTGAGGACGCAGACTCCTACAATGAGCAGTTCTTC.

Many counts were recorded for this clonotype. This chain uses TRBV13 with TRBJ1-1, with D perhaps matching TRBD1 (5 bases). Germline CDR1 reads PRHDT; CDR2 reads FYEKMQ (reference sequence). The CDR3 is 16 amino acids. V was clipped by 1 base and J by 4 bases, with 16 bases between them. For the CDR3, the DNA is TGTGCCAGCAGCTTAGCCCTGGAGAGGGGAGCCACTGAAGCTTTCTTT. Encoded protein: CASSLALERGATEAFF. Full variable domain (outside the CDR3, taken from reference TRBV13 and TRBJ1-1): AAGVIQSPRHLIKEKRETATLKCYPIPRHDTVYWYQQGPGQDPQFLISFYEKMQSDKGSIPDRFSAQQFSDYHSELNMSSLELGDSALYFCASSLALERGATEAFFGQGTRLTVV.

CDR3: CATRGGSGTGTSTDTQYF. In nucleotides, the CDR3 is TGTGCCACGAGGGGCGGGAGCGGGACCGGGACTAGCACAGATACGCAGTATTTT. V gene TRBV15 combines with J gene TRBJ2-3; the match to TRBD2 covers 7 bases. This CDR3 is built from 18 residues. CDR1 is LNHNV and CDR2 is YYDKDF in the germline V gene (reference sequence). Unmatched junction bases numbered 18, after V lost 9 bases and J lost 0 bases.

About this clonotype itself: One end of the junction is discordant with germline, which a read error may explain. J is TRBJ2-7 and V is TRBV27; D remains unclear. The CDR3 sequence is 15 residues long. Per the germline V gene, CDR1 is MNHEY and CDR2 is SMNVEV (reference sequence). CDR3 DNA: TGTGCCAGCAGTTTAGGGCCGCTTTCCCCCTACGAACAGTACTTC. This gives the protein CASSLGPLSPYEQYF.

This clonotype has a handful of counts. V and J are TRBV19 and TRBJ1-1, with D unresolved. The CDR3 is 13 residues long. Per germline, CDR1 LNHDA and CDR2 SQIVND (reference sequence). V gave up 3 bases and J gave up 2 bases, with 7 bases separating them. CDR3 amino acids: CASSISKNTEAFF. The CDR3 region has the DNA TGTGCCAGTAGTATCTCCAAAAACACTGAAGCTTTCTTT.

This clonotype has a count of ten or more. This chain links TRBV7-8 with TRBJ2-1, with TRBD2 matching over 9 bases. This CDR3 spans 14 amino acids. Germline loops: CDR1 SGHVS, CDR2 FQNEAQ. Trimming removed 1 base from V and 10 bases from J; junction bases left unmatched: 5. This CDR3 is CASSLGEAGGEQFF. CDR3 coding DNA: TGTGCCAGCAGCTTAGGAGAAGCGGGAGGAGAGCAGTTCTTC.

This rearrangement joins TRBV24-1 to TRBJ2-5; TRBD1 might be the D (5 bases). The V and J ends lost 3 bases and 5 bases respectively, with 12 bases between them. Germline lookup yields CDR1 KGHDR and CDR2 SFDVKD. CDR3 length: 14 residues. The CDR3 spells CATSDDRNGETQYF. CDR3 nucleotide sequence: TGTGCCACCAGTGATGACAGAAACGGGGAGACCCAGTACTTC.

In regard to this clonotype: One end of the junction does not line up with germline, which may come from a read error. The genes are TRBV20-1 and TRBJ2-7, with TRBD2 matching over 11 bases. CDR3 length: 15 residues. Germline values: CDR1 DFQATT, CDR2 SNEGSKA (reference sequence). The CDR3 loop reads CSVRDWLAGGGEQYF. The CDR3 DNA follows: TGCAGTGTTAGAGATTGGCTAGCGGGAGGAGGCGAGCAGTACTTC.